This TCR beta chain was identified during a study of beta chain features in type 1 diabetes. Findings and caveats of the study: Within each of all four CD4+ subsets, Type 1 diabetes patients had TCRB CDR3s that were moderately but significantly shorter. In these data, an HLA type influence on TCRB rearrangement remained unresolved.

With 1 base removed from V and 0 bases from J, the gap between germline ends came to 8 bases. CDR1 and CDR2 from the germline V gene are SGDLS and YYNGEE. This CDR3 comprises 16 residues. At least ten counts were recorded for this clone. Its antigen is still unknown. Since all of the isolated RNA was reverse transcribed, expressed TCRB transcripts were what got sequenced. Method: immunoSEQ multiplex PCR; TCRdb's copy keeps in-frame clones and lacks some. The sample has 300,000 to 350,000 clones; around 9.7% are singletons. Based on CD45RO/CCR7/CD25/CD127/CD95/CD27, CD4+ regulatory, stem cell-like memory, naive and central memory cells were sorted.

The gene calls are TRBV9 and TRBJ2-6; D is unclear. The TCR was taken from a young man with type 1 diabetes. Sequences were obtained from central memory CD4+ T cells from blood. CDR3 sequence: CASSVMANSGANVLTF. The CDR3 coding sequence is TGTGCCAGCAGCGTAATGGCAAACTCTGGGGCCAACGTCCTGACTTTC.